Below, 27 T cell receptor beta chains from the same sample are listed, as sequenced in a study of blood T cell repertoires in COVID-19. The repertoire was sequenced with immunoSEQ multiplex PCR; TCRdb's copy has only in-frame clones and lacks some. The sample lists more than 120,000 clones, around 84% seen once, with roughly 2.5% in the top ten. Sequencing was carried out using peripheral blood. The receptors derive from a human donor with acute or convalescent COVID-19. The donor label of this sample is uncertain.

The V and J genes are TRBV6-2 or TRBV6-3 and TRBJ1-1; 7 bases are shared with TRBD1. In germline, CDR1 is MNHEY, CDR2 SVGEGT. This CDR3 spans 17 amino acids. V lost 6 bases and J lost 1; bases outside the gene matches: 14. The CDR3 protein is CASSLIRQGAGNTEAFF. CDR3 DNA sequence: TGTGCCAGCAGCCTCATTCGACAGGGCGCGGGGAACACTGAAGCTTTCTTT.

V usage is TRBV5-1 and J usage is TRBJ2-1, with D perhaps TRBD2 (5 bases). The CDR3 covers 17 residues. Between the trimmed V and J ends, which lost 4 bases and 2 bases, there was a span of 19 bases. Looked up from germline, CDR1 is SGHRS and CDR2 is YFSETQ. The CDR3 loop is CASSDRFGEMPYNEQFF. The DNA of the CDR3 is TGCGCCAGCAGCGACCGTTTTGGGGAGATGCCCTACAATGAGCAGTTCTTC.

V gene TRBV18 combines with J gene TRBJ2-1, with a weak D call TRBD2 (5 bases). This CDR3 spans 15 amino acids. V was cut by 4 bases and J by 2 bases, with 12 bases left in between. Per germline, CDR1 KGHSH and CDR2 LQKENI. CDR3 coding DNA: TGTGCCAGCTCACACTCCGGGAAGACCTACAATGAGCAGTTCTTC. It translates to CASSHSGKTYNEQFF.

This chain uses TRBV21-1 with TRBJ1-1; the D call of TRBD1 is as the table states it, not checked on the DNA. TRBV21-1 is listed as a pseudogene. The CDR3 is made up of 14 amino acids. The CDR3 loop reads CASRRFQGGTEAFF. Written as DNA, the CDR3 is TGTGCCAGCAGGAGGTTTCAGGGTGGCACTGAAGCTTTCTTT.

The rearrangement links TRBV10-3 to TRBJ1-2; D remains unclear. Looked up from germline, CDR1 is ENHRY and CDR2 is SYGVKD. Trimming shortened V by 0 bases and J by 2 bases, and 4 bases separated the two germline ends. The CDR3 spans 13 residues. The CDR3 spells CAISESGNYGYTF. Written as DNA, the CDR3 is TGTGCCATCAGTGAGTCCGGGAACTATGGCTACACCTTC.

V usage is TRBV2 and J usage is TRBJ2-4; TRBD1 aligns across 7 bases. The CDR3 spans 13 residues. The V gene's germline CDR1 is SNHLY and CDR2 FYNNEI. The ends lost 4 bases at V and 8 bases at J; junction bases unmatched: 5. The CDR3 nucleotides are TGTGCCAGCAGTGGACAGGGTTCGGACATTCAGTACTTC. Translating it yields CASSGQGSDIQYF.

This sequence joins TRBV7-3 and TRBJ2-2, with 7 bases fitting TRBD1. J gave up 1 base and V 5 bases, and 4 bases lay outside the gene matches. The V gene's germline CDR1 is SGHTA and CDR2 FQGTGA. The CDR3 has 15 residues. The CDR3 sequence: CASSDNRGNTGELFF. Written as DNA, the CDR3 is TGTGCCAGCAGCGATAACAGGGGGAACACCGGGGAGCTGTTTTTT. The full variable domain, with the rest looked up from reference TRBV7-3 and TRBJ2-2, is GAGVSQTPSNKVTEKGKYVELRCDPISGHTALYWYRQSLGQGPEFLIYFQGTGAADDSGLPNDRFFAVRPEGSVSTLKIQRTERGDSAVYLCASSDNRGNTGELFFGEGSRLTVL.

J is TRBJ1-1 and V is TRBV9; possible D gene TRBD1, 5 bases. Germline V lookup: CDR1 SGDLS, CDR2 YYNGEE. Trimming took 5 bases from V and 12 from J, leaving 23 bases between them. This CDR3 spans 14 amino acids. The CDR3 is CASSDGSQVGFPFF. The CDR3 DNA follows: TGTGCCAGCAGTGACGGATCACAGGTTGGGTTCCCTTTCTTT.

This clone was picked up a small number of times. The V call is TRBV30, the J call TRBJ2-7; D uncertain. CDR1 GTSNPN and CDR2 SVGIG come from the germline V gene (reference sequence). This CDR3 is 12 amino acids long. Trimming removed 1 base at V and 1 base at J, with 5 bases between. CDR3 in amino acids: CAWSDQSYEQYV. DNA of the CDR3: TGTGCCTGGAGTGACCAGTCCTACGAGCAGTACGTC.

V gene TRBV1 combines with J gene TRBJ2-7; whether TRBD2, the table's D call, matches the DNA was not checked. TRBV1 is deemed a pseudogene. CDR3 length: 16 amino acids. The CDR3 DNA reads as TGCACCAGCAGCCAAGAAGTAGCGGGAGGCCTCTACGAGCAGTACGTC. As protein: CTSSQEVAGGLYEQYV.

The CDR3: CASSQDSTERSYEQYV. The DNA for the CDR3 is TGCGCCAGCAGCCAAGATTCGACAGAAAGATCCTACGAGCAGTACGTC. This rearrangement joins TRBV4-3 to TRBJ2-7; possibly TRBD1 for D (5 bases). The CDR3 covers 16 residues. Per the germline V gene, CDR1 is LGHNA and CDR2 is YSLEER. V was trimmed by 0 bases and J by 1 base, leaving 13 bases between them.

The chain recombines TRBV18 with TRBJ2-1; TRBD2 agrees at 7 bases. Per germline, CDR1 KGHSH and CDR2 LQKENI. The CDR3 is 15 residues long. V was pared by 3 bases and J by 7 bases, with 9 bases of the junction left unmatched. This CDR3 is CASSPRAGVINEQFF. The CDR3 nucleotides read TGTGCCAGCTCACCCAGGGCGGGAGTTATAAATGAGCAGTTCTTC.

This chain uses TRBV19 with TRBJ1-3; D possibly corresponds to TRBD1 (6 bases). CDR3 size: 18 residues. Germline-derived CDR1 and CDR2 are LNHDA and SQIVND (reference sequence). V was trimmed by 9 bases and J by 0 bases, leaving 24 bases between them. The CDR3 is CASLKFEAGTSSGNTIYF. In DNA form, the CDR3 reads TGTGCCAGCTTAAAATTTGAGGCAGGGACATCCTCTGGAAACACCATATATTTT. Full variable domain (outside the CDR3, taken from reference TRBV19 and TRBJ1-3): DGGITQSPKYLFRKEGQNVTLSCEQNLNHDAMYWYRQDPGQGLRLIYYSQIVNDFQKGDIAEGYSVSREKKESFPLTVTSAQKNPTAFYLCASLKFEAGTSSGNTIYFGEGSWLTVV.

The CDR3 is CASSEPSTDTQYF. The CDR3 DNA follows: TGTGCCAGCAGCGAGCCTAGCACAGATACGCAGTATTTT. The V gene is TRBV2, the J gene TRBJ2-3; D uncertain. Germline V gives CDR1 SNHLY, CDR2 FYNNEI. V gave up 6 bases and J gave up 0 bases, with 7 bases separating them. The CDR3 covers 13 residues.

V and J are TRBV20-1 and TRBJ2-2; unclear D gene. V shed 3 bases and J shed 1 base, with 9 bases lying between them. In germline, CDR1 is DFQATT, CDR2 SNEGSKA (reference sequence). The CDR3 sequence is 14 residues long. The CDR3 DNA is TGCAGTGCTAGTCGCGACAAGAACACCGGGGAGCTGTTTTTT. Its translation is CSASRDKNTGELFF.

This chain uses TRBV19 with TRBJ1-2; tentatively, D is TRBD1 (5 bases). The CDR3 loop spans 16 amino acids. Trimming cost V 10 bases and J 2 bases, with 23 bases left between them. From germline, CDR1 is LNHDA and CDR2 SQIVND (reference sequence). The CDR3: CATKGTGDLGNYGYTF. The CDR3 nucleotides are TGTGCCACCAAAGGGACTGGCGATCTCGGAAACTATGGCTACACCTTC.

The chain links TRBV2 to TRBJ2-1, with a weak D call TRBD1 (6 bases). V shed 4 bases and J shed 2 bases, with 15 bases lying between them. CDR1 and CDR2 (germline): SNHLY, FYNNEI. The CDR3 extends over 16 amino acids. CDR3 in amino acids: CASSATGVITYNEQFF. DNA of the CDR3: TGTGCCAGCAGTGCGACAGGTGTTATCACCTACAATGAGCAGTTCTTC.

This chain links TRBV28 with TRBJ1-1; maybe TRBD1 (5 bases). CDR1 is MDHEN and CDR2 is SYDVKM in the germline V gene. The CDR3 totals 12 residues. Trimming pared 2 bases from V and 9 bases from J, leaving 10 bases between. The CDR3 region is CASSLKGIQAFF. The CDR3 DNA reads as TGTGCCAGCAGTTTAAAGGGGATCCAAGCTTTCTTT. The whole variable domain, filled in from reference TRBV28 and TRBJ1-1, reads DVKVTQSSRYLVKRTGEKVFLECVQDMDHENMFWYRQDPGLGLRLIYFSYDVKMKEKGDIPEGYSVSREKKERFSLILESASTNQTSMYLCASSLKGIQAFFGQGTRLTVV.

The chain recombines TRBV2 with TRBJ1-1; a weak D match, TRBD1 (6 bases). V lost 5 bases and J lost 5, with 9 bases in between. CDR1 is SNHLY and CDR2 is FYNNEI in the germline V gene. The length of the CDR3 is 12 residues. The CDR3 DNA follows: TGTGCCAGCAGTCAGGGGAAGACTGAAGCTTTCTTT. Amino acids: CASSQGKTEAFF.

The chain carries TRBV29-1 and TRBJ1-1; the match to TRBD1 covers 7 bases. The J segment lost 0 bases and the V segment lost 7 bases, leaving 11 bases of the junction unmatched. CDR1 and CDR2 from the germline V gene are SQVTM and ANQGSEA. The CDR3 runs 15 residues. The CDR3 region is CSGRTGASVNTEAFF. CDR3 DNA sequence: TGCAGCGGGCGAACAGGGGCTTCGGTGAACACTGAAGCTTTCTTT.

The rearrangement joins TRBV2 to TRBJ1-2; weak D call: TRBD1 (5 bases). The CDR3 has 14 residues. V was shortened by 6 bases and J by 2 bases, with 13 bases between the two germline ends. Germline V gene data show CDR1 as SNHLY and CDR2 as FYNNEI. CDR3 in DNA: TGTGCCAGCAGCGGATCGACAGCGAACTATGGCTACACCTTC. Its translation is CASSGSTANYGYTF.

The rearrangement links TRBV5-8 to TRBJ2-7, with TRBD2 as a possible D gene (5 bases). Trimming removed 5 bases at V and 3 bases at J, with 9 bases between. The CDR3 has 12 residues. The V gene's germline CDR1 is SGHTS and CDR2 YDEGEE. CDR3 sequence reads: CASRWTGYEQYF. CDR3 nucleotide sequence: TGTGCCAGCAGATGGACTGGCTACGAGCAGTACTTC.

CDR3 DNA sequence: TGTGCCTTCCACCCGGGACAGGGCCTTGTTAAGGGCTACACCTTC. It specifies CAFHPGQGLVKGYTF. This chain links TRBV10-3 with TRBJ1-2; TRBD1 agrees at 9 bases. This CDR3 has 15 residues. Per germline, CDR1 ENHRY and CDR2 SYGVKD. The junction had 18 bases not matched to a gene; V was cut back by 11 bases and J by 8 bases.

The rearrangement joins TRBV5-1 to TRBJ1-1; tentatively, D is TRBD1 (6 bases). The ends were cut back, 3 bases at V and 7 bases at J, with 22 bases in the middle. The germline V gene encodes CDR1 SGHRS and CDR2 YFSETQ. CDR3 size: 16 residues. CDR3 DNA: TGCGCCAGCAGCTGGGGGCCGGCAGGGAGGGAAAATGAAGCTTTCTTT. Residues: CASSWGPAGRENEAFF.

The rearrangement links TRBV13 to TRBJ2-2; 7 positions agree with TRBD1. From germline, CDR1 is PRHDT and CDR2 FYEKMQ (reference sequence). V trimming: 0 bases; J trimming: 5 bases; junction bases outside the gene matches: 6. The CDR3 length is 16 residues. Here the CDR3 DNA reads TGTGCCAGCAGCTTAGGGGAGACAGGGAATACCGGGGAGCTGTTTTTT. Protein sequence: CASSLGETGNTGELFF.

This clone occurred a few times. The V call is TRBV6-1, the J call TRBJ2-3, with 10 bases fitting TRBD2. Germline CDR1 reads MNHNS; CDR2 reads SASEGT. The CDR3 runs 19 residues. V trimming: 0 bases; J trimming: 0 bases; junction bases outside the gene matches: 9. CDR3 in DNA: TGTGCCAGCAGTGAAGCAGGGGCACTAGCGGGGTCTAGCACAGATACGCAGTATTTT. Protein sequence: CASSEAGALAGSSTDTQYF.

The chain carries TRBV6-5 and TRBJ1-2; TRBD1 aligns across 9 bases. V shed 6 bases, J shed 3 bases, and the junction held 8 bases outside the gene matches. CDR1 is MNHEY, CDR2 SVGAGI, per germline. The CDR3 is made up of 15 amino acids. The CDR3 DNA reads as TGTGCCAGCAGCACAATGACAGGGGGAGACTATGGCTACACCTTC. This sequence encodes CASSTMTGGDYGYTF.